This TCR beta chain was sequenced in a study of blood T cell repertoires in COVID-19. Only in-frame clones appear in the TCRdb table, and some are missing; sequencing was by immunoSEQ multiplex PCR. The sample lists around 280,000 clones; approximately 83% were seen once. V was clipped by 4 bases and J by 4 bases, with 15 bases between them. The CDR3 has 14 residues. Germline values: CDR1 SGHDT, CDR2 YYEEEE. The chain uses TRBV5-6 and TRBJ2-7; D possibly corresponds to TRBD1 (7 bases). The sequencing sample was made of peripheral blood. This TCR came from a woman aged 30 to 39 who had recovered from COVID-19. The CDR3 coding sequence is TGTGCCAGCAGCCGCGGGACAGCGCGTTACGAGCAGTACTTC. As protein: CASSRGTARYEQYF.